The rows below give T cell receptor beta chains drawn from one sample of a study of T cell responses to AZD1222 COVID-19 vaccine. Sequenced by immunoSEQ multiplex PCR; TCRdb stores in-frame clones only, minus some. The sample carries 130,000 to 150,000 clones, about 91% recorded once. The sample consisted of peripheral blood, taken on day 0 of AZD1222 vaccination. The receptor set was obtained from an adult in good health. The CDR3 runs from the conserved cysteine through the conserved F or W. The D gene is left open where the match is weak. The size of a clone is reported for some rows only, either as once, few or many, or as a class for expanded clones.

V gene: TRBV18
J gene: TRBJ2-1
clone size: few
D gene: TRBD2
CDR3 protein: CASSGSGGTNEQFF
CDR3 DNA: TGTGCCAGCTCAGGTAGCGGGGGGACCAATGAGCAGTTCTTC

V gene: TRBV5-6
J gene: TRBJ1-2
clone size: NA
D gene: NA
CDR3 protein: CASSSGEGNYGYTF
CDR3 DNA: TGTGCCAGCAGCTCAGGGGAAGGGAACTATGGCTACACCTTC

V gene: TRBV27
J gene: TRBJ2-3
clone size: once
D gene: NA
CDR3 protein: CASSLSMAGTDTQYF
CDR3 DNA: TGTGCCAGCAGTTTATCGATGGCAGGCACAGATACGCAGTATTTT

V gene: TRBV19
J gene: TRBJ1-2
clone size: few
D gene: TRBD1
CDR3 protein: CASRQVGQGEGYTF
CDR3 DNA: TGTGCCAGTAGGCAGGTTGGACAGGGGGAAGGCTACACCTTC

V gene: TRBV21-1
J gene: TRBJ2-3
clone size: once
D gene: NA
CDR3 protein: CASSKEIAGVNTDTQYF
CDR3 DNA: TGTGCCAGCAGCAAAGAGATAGCGGGCGTGAACACAGATACGCAGTATTTT

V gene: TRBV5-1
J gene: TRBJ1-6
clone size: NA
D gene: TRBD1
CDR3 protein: CASSFEGTGRDTLHF
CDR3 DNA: TGCGCCAGCAGCTTCGAGGGGACAGGAAGGGATACGCTCCACTTT

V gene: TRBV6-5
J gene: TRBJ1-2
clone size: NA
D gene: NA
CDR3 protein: CASSYGPARGRGYTF
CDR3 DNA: TGTGCCAGCAGTTACGGCCCGGCCAGGGGAAGGGGCTACACCTTC

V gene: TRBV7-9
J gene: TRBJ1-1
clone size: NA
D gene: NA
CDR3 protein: CASSLDRRPNTEAFF
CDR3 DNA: TGTGCCAGCAGCTTAGATCGCAGACCGAACACTGAAGCTTTCTTT

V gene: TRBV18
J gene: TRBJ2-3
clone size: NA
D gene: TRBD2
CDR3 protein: CASSPSHASGGTDTQYF
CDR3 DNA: TGTGCCAGCTCACCATCACATGCTAGCGGGGGCACAGATACGCAGTATTTT

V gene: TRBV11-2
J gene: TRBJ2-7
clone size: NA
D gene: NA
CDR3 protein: CASSLSRTEAYEQYF
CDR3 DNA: TGTGCCAGCAGCTTAAGTAGGACCGAAGCTTACGAGCAGTACTTC

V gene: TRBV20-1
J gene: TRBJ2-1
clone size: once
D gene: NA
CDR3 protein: CSQTGYNEQFF
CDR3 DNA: TGCAGTCAGACAGGCTACAATGAGCAGTTCTTC

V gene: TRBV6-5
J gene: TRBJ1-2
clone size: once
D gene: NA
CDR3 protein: CASKEGGGGNYGYTF
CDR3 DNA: TGTGCCAGCAAAGAAGGTGGAGGGGGGAACTATGGCTACACCTTC

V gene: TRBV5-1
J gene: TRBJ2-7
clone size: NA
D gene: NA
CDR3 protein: CASSLGQNYEQYF
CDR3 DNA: TGCGCCAGCAGCTTGGGCCAGAACTACGAGCAGTACTTC

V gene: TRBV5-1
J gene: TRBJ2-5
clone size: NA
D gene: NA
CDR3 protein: CASSSTTDAQETQYF
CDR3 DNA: TGCGCCAGCAGCTCGACGACTGACGCCCAAGAGACCCAGTACTTC

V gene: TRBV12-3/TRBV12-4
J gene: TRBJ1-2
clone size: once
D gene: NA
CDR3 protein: CASSIYGYTF
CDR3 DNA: TGTGCCAGCAGTATTTATGGCTACACCTTC

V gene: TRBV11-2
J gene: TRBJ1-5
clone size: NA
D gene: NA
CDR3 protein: CASSLDRGQPQHF
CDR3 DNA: TGTGCCAGCAGCTTAGATAGAGGGCAGCCCCAGCATTTT

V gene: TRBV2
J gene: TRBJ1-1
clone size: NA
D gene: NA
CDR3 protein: CATARTLNNAEAFF
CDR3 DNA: TGTGCCACCGCGAGGACACTCAACAACGCTGAAGCTTTCTTT

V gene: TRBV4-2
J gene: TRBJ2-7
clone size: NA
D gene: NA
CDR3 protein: CASSQDEGVTGFYEQYF
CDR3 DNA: TGTGCCAGCAGCCAAGATGAAGGAGTAACAGGATTCTACGAGCAGTACTTC

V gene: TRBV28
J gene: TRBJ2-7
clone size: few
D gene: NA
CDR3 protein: CASSLSGAGTYEQYF
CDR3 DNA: TGTGCCAGCAGTTTATCAGGGGCTGGAACCTACGAGCAGTACTTC

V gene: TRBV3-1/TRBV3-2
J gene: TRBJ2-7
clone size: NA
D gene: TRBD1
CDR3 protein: CASSLTGQGRQYF
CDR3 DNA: TGTGCCAGCAGCCTCACGGGACAGGGAAGGCAGTACTTC

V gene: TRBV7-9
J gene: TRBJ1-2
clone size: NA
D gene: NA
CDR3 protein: CASSSHRETLGAYGYTF
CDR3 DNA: TGTGCCAGCAGCTCCCACCGTGAGACACTCGGAGCCTATGGCTACACCTTC

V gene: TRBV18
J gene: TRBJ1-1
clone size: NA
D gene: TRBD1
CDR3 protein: CASSAGTGNTEAFF
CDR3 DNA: TGTGCCAGCTCAGCCGGGACAGGGAATACTGAAGCTTTCTTT

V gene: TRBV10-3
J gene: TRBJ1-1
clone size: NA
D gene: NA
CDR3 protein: CAIRGDGGGNTEAFF
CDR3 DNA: TGTGCCATCAGAGGAGACGGTGGGGGGAACACTGAAGCTTTCTTT

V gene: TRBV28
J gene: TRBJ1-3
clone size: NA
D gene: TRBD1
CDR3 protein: CASSGQGSYSGNTIYF
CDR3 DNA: TGTGCCAGCAGTGGACAGGGTTCGTACTCTGGAAACACCATATATTTT

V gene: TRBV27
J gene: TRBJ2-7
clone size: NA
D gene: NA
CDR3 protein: CASSFRHEQYF
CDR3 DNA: TGTGCCAGCAGTTTTCGCCACGAGCAGTACTTC

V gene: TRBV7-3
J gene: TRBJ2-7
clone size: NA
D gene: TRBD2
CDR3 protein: CASSLSGGSSYEQYF
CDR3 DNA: TGTGCCAGCAGCTTATCGGGGGGGAGCTCCTACGAGCAGTACTTC

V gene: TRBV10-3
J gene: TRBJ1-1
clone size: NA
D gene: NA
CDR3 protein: CAIRRLVNTEAFF
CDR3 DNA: TGTGCCATCCGACGACTGGTGAACACTGAAGCTTTCTTT

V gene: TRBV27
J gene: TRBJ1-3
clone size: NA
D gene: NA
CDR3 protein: CASSRFGQSGNTIYF
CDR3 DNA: TGTGCCAGCAGCCGATTTGGACAGTCTGGAAACACCATATATTTT